The 24 T cell receptor beta chains below come from one sample, sequenced in a study of T cell repertoires in cytomegalovirus infection. TCRdb reprocessed the reads via MiXCR and lists one record per CDR3 protein. The profile shows fewer than 850,000 distinct CDR3 sequences, about 28% of them singletons. Antigens for these TCRs are unknown. This material consisted of cultured CD8+ T cells from PBMCs, taken from culture after CMV antigen stimulation. All receptors come from a human donor in good health (CMV status not recorded). Some clones in this sample may be carry-over from other donors' samples.

This clonotype has a single count. The rearrangement uses TRBV5-1 and TRBJ2-1, with 12 bases matching TRBD1. The ends lost 6 bases at V and 7 bases at J; junction bases unmatched: 11. This CDR3 spans 16 amino acids. Germline V gene data show CDR1 as SGHRS and CDR2 as YFSETQ. In DNA form, the CDR3 reads TGCGCCAGCATCGGGACAGGGGGCGCTTTGTCGAATGAGCAGTTCTTC. This encodes CASIGTGGALSNEQFF.

The J gene is TRBJ2-1, the V gene TRBV7-9; perhaps TRBD2 as D (7 bases). The germline V gene encodes CDR1 SEHNR and CDR2 FQNEAQ (reference sequence). The CDR3 covers 16 residues. The V gene lost 6 bases and the J gene lost 6 bases, with 21 bases spanning the gap. In DNA form, the CDR3 reads TGTGCCAGCAGTTCTCTCGGGGGGCCTGTGGGCAATGAGCAGTTCTTC. The encoded protein is CASSSLGGPVGNEQFF.

This clonotype was found a few times. The J gene is TRBJ2-5, the V gene TRBV7-4; TRBD2 might be the D (6 bases). V lost 8 bases and J 2 bases, leaving 9 bases between the germline ends. Germline assignment: CDR1 SGHVT and CDR2 SQSDAQ. This CDR3 is 12 amino acids long. The CDR3 DNA reads as TGTGCCAGCCGGGGGTTACAAGAGACCCAGTACTTC. Its protein is CASRGLQETQYF.

The chain couples TRBV6-5 to TRBJ2-1; D tentatively reads TRBD1 or TRBD2 (7 bases each). The CDR3 contains 15 residues. The V end was cut by 4 bases, the J end by 8 bases, with 18 bases between. Germline V CDR1 and CDR2: MNHEY, SVGAGI. The CDR3 is CASSFTGEGRDEQFF. The CDR3 DNA follows: TGTGCCAGCAGTTTCACAGGGGAAGGGAGGGATGAGCAGTTCTTC.

In its sample, this clonotype was seen once. CDR3: CASSFGTGYEKLFF. DNA of the CDR3: TGTGCCAGCAGTTTTGGGACAGGCTATGAAAAACTGTTTTTT. The chain employs TRBV12-3 or TRBV12-4 and TRBJ1-4; 8 bases align to TRBD1. This CDR3 has 14 amino acids. The V and J ends lost 3 bases and 6 bases, in that order; junction bases with no gene match: 3.

The chain combines TRBV6-2 or TRBV6-3 with TRBJ2-7, with 12 bases fitting TRBD2. With 6 bases clipped from V and 2 bases from J, the junction kept 5 bases outside the gene matches. The CDR3 extends over 15 amino acids. Germline V gene sequence: CDR1 MNHEY, CDR2 SVGEGT. CDR3 in DNA: TGTGCCAGCAGAAGACTAGCGGGGGAGACCTACGAGCAGTACGTC. Translation: CASRRLAGETYEQYV.

This clonotype was seen repeatedly, ten times or more. The rearrangement joins TRBV7-2 to TRBJ1-5; D possibly corresponds to TRBD1 (5 bases). Germline-derived CDR1 and CDR2 are SGHTA and FQGNSA. Trimming stripped 2 bases from V and 3 bases from J, with 11 bases between. The CDR3 spans 15 residues. CDR3 bases: TGTGCCAGCAGCTTAAATGGGGGTATCAATCAGCCCCAGCATTTT. Translated, it gives CASSLNGGINQPQHF.

V and J are TRBV19 and TRBJ2-1; 8 bases map to TRBD1. The V gene's germline CDR1 is LNHDA and CDR2 SQIVND (reference sequence). The CDR3 loop spans 13 amino acids. The junction had 0 bases not matched to a gene; V was cut back by 4 bases and J by 4 bases. Written as DNA, the CDR3 is TGTGCCAGTAGTAGACAGGGGTACAATGAGCAGTTCTTC. As protein: CASSRQGYNEQFF. The full variable domain, in which reference TRBV19 and TRBJ2-1 provide the parts outside the CDR3, is DGGITQSPKYLFRKEGQNVTLSCEQNLNHDAMYWYRQDPGQGLRLIYYSQIVNDFQKGDIAEGYSVSREKKESFPLTVTSAQKNPTAFYLCASSRQGYNEQFFGPGTRLTVL.

The rearrangement uses TRBV3-1 and TRBJ2-1, with a weak D call TRBD2 (5 bases). Trimming cost V 0 bases and J 6 bases, with 9 bases left between them. CDR3 size: 14 residues. CDR1 is LGHDT and CDR2 is YNNKEL in the germline V gene (reference sequence). CDR3 DNA: TGTGCCAGCAGCCAAGATCCGGGGATCAATGAGCAGTTCTTC. Its translation is CASSQDPGINEQFF.

This clonotype was detected a few times. The J gene is TRBJ1-5, the V gene TRBV11-1; tentatively, D is TRBD1 (5 bases). Trimming took off 5 bases at V and 5 bases at J, with 16 bases between the two ends. Germline values: CDR1 SGHAT, CDR2 FQDESV (reference sequence). CDR3 length equals 15 residues. The CDR3 nucleotides read TGTGCCAGCAGCCTAACCCGGGACCCCCATCAGCCCCAGCATTTT. Encoded protein: CASSLTRDPHQPQHF.

The chain recombines TRBV20-1 with TRBJ2-5; tentatively, D is TRBD1 (5 bases). The V gene's germline CDR1 is DFQATT and CDR2 SNEGSKA (reference sequence). This CDR3 has 12 residues. This CDR3 is CSSPDNQETQYF. The CDR3 DNA is TGCAGCTCCCCGGACAACCAAGAGACCCAGTACTTC.

This clonotype appeared many times. This sequence joins TRBV7-8 and TRBJ2-7; the D gene is possibly TRBD2 (6 bases). With 4 bases removed from V and 5 bases from J, the gap between germline ends came to 15 bases. The germline CDR1 and CDR2 sequences are SGHVS and FQNEAQ. The CDR3 has 14 residues. CDR3 DNA sequence: TGTGCCAGCAGCTCGGGACGCGGGGACGACGAGCAGTACTTC. It translates to CASSSGRGDDEQYF.

The V and J genes are TRBV5-1 and TRBJ1-4, with TRBD1 identical over 7 bases. Germline V gives CDR1 SGHRS, CDR2 YFSETQ. V trimming: 3 bases; J trimming: 6 bases; junction bases outside the gene matches: 11. This CDR3 contains 16 residues. CDR3 in amino acids: CASSSGQEDVDEKLFF. CDR3 DNA: TGCGCCAGCAGCTCCGGACAGGAGGATGTGGATGAAAAACTGTTTTTT. The full variable domain, completed using reference TRBV5-1 and TRBJ1-4, is KAGVTQTPRYLIKTRGQQVTLSCSPISGHRSVSWYQQTPGQGLQFLFEYFSETQRNKGNFPGRFSGRQFSNSRSEMNVSTLELGDSALYLCASSSGQEDVDEKLFFGSGTQLSVL.

This clonotype has more than one count but fewer than ten. The J gene is TRBJ1-5, the V gene TRBV24-1; the D is unclear. Germline V gene data show CDR1 as KGHDR and CDR2 as SFDVKD. This CDR3 comprises 14 residues. Trimming left V 2 bases short and J 7 bases short, with 11 bases between. CDR3 in DNA: TGTGCCACCAGTGATTCCGCCGCACAGCAGCCCCAGCATTTT. It is translated as CATSDSAAQQPQHF.

This clonotype showed up just a few times. The gene calls are TRBV27 and TRBJ2-1, with D possibly TRBD2 on 5 matching bases. Trimming left V 2 bases short and J 9 bases short, with 11 bases between. This CDR3 region has 13 residues. From germline, CDR1 is MNHEY and CDR2 SMNVEV (reference sequence). CDR3 nucleotide sequence: TGTGCCAGCAGTTTAGCGGGTGCGGGTGAGCAGTTCTTC. Translating it yields CASSLAGAGEQFF.

The chain is built from TRBV19 and TRBJ1-1; no definite D call. The CDR3 has 15 residues. CDR1 is LNHDA and CDR2 is SQIVND in the germline V gene (reference sequence). V shed 6 bases and J shed 6 bases, with 20 bases lying between them. CDR3 loop: CASSPLDGVGAEAFF. The CDR3, as DNA: TGTGCCAGTAGCCCTTTGGATGGCGTTGGAGCTGAAGCTTTCTTT.

The chain combines TRBV7-6 with TRBJ1-2; D gene unclear. Trimming stripped 4 bases from V and 7 bases from J, with 13 bases between. The CDR3 is made up of 13 amino acids. CDR1 and CDR2 from the germline V gene are SGHVS and FNYEAQ. The CDR3 region is CASSSEDVLGYTF. The CDR3 DNA sequence: TGTGCCAGCAGCTCGGAGGACGTACTTGGCTACACCTTC.

The rearrangement joins TRBV4-1 to TRBJ1-3; no reliable D call. Trimming took off 5 bases at V and 0 bases at J, with 14 bases between the two ends. The CDR3 length is 16 residues. Germline V gene lookup returns CDR1 MGHRA and CDR2 YSYEKL. The DNA for the CDR3 is TGCGCCAGCAGCTTCACCGGGGAACCCTCTGGAAACACCATATATTTT. Translated: CASSFTGEPSGNTIYF.

J is TRBJ2-1 and V is TRBV12-3 or TRBV12-4; D is possibly TRBD2 (6 bases). This CDR3 comprises 14 residues. V was shortened by 0 bases and J by 8 bases, with 11 bases between the two germline ends. The CDR3 sequence: CASSLAEREDEQFF. In DNA form, the CDR3 reads TGTGCCAGCAGTTTAGCGGAAAGGGAGGATGAGCAGTTCTTC.

The chain recombines TRBV28 with TRBJ2-1; possible D gene TRBD1, 6 bases. Per the germline V gene, CDR1 is MDHEN and CDR2 is SYDVKM. Trimming shortened V by 4 bases and J by 3 bases, and 13 bases separated the two germline ends. The CDR3 totals 15 residues. The chain's CDR3 is CASSSGDTNYNEQFF. In nucleotides, the CDR3 is TGTGCCAGCAGTTCCGGGGACACCAACTACAATGAGCAGTTCTTC.

Only a few counts were recorded for this clonotype. The gene calls are TRBV6-1 and TRBJ2-1; D might be TRBD1 or TRBD2, each matching 5 bases. V lost 5 bases and J 6 bases, leaving 14 bases between the germline ends. The CDR3 extends over 14 amino acids. Per germline, CDR1 MNHNS and CDR2 SASEGT. The CDR3 spells CASSLLGASNEQFF. Written as DNA, the CDR3 is TGTGCCAGCAGTCTACTAGGGGCATCCAATGAGCAGTTCTTC.

The chain uses TRBV7-9 and TRBJ2-3, with no clear D. Trimming took 5 bases from V and 2 from J, leaving 17 bases between them. The CDR3 runs to 16 residues. CDR1 SEHNR and CDR2 FQNEAQ come from the germline V gene (reference sequence). The CDR3: CASSTPLVEVTDTQYF. The CDR3, as DNA: TGTGCCAGCAGCACACCCCTAGTAGAGGTCACAGATACGCAGTATTTT. The complete variable domain, with remaining parts taken from reference TRBV7-9 and TRBJ2-3, reads DTGVSQNPRHKITKRGQNVTFRCDPISEHNRLYWYRQTLGQGPEFLTYFQNEAQLEKSRLLSDRFSAERPKGSFSTLEIQRTEQGDSAMYLCASSTPLVEVTDTQYFGPGTRLTVL.

The sample holds a few counts of this clonotype. The V gene is TRBV6-5, the J gene TRBJ2-1; D is unresolved. The germline CDR1 and CDR2 sequences are MNHEY and SVGAGI. V lost 0 bases and J lost 0, with 12 bases in between. The CDR3 covers 17 residues. The CDR3 DNA follows: TGTGCCAGCAGTTACTCGTCGGTCCCGAGCTCCTACAATGAGCAGTTCTTC. Translating gives CASSYSSVPSSYNEQFF.

J is TRBJ1-6 and V is TRBV7-6, with 8 bases that match TRBD1. The CDR3 runs 21 residues. Germline trimming cut 0 bases from V and 6 bases from J; bases unmatched to any gene: 19. The germline gives CDR1 SGHVS, CDR2 FNYEAQ. The CDR3 is CASSLARIDRGDPSGNSPLHF. CDR3 DNA sequence: TGTGCCAGCAGCTTAGCCCGGATAGACAGGGGAGACCCTTCTGGTAATTCACCCCTCCACTTT.